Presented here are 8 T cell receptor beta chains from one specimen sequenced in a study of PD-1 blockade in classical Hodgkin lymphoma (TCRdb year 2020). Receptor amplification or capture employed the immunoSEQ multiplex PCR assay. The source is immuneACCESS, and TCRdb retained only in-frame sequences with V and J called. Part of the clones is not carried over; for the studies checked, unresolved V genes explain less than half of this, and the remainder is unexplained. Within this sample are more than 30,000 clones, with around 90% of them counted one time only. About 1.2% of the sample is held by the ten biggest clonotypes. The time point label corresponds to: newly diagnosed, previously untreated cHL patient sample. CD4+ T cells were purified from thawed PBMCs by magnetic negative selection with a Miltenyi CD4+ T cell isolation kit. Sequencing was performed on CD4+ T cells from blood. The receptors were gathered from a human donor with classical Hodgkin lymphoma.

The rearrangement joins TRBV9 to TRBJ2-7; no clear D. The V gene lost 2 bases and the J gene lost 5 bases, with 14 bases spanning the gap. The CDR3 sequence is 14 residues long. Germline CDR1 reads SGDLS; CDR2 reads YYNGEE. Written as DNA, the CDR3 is TGTGCCAGCAGCGTGGGATCAAGTCTGGACGAGCAGTACTTC. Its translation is CASSVGSSLDEQYF.

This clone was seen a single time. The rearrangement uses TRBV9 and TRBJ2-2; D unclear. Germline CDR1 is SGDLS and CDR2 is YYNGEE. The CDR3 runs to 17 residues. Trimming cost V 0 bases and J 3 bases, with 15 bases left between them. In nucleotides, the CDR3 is TGTGCCAGCAGCGTAGTGGCGACTCCCCCCCACACCGGGGAGCTGTTTTTT. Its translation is CASSVVATPPHTGELFF.

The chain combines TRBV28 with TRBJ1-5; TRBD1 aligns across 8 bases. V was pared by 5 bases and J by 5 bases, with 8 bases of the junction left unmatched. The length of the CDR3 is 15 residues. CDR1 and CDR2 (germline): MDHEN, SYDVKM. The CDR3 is CASSPGQGNYQPQHF. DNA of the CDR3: TGTGCCAGCAGTCCTGGACAGGGAAACTATCAGCCCCAGCATTTT.

CDR3 sequence: CASSPNPPGSSYNEQFF. The CDR3 bases are TGCGCCAGCAGCCCCAACCCCCCAGGAAGCTCCTACAATGAGCAGTTCTTC. The V gene is TRBV5-1, the J gene TRBJ2-1; no definite D call. The V end lost 4 bases, the J end lost 0 bases, and 17 bases lay between the germline ends. CDR3 length: 17 residues. Germline assignment: CDR1 SGHRS and CDR2 YFSETQ.

CDR3 loop: CASKADLDYSPLHF. The CDR3 nucleotides are TGTGCCAGTAAGGCCGATTTAGATTATTCACCCCTCCACTTT. V and J are TRBV19 and TRBJ1-6; D remains unclear. The CDR3 extends over 14 amino acids. V lost 7 bases to trimming and J lost 8 bases, with 15 bases between them. CDR1 is LNHDA, CDR2 SQIVND, per germline (reference sequence).

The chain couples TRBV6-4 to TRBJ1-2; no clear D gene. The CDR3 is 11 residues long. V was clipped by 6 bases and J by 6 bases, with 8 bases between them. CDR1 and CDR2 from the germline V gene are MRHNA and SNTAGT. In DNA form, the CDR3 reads TGTGCCAGCAGAGTCAAGGATGGCTACACCTTC. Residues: CASRVKDGYTF.

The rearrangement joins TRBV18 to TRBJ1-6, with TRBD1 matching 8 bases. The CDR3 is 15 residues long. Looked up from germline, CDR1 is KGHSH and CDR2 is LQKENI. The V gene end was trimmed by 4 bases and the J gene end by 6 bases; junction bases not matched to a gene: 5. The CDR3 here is CASSLTGQGNSPLHF. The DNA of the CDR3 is TGTGCCAGCTCACTCACCGGACAGGGTAATTCACCCCTCCACTTT.

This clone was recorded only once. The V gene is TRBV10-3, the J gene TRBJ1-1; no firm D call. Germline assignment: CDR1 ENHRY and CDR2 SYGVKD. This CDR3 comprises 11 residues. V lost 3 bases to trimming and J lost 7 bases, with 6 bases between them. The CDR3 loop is CAISDRSEAFF. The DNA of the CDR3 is TGTGCCATCAGTGACAGGAGTGAAGCTTTCTTT.